This T cell receptor beta chain was found in a study of blood T cell repertoires in COVID-19. For the study at large: Samples representing acute and convalescent COVID-19 were sourced from the United States, Italy and Spain. T cells, B-cell-depleted T cells, or PBMCs provided the cDNA or gDNA that served as material.

Original data processing: By means of reference gene primer amplification, nucleated cell counts were estimated. Using immunoSEQ multiplex PCR, the repertoire was profiled, and TCRdb retains in-frame clones only, with some absent. V and J calls and clone size follow that table, whereas D and trimming were derived from the DNA. The sample includes around 99,000 clones, almost 85% of them seen just once. Trimming left V 4 bases short and J 4 bases short, with 17 bases between. Germline assignment: CDR1 SGHDT and CDR2 YYEEEE. The CDR3 covers 15 residues. The sequence was collected from a human donor in a cohort sampled during active COVID-19. V usage is TRBV5-6 and J usage is TRBJ1-2; TRBD1 is a possible D gene (5 bases). The material sequenced was peripheral blood. This CDR3 reads CASSPFGAAFYGYTF. The CDR3 nucleotides are TGTGCCAGCAGCCCTTTTGGGGCAGCCTTCTATGGCTACACCTTC.